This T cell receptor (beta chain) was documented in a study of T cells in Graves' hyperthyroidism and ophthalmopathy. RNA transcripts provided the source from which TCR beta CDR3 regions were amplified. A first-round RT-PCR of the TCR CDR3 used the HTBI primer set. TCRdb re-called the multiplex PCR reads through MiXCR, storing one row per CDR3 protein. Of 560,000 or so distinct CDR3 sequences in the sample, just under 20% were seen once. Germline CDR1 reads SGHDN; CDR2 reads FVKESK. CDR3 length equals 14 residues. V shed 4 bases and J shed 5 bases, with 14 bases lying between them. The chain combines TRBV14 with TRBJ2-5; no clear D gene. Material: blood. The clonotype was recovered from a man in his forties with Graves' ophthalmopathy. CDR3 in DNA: TGTGCCAGCAGCCGAAGAATGAGCCACGAGACCCAGTACTTC. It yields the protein CASSRRMSHETQYF.